A single sample is the source of the 22 T cell receptor beta chains below, sequenced in a study of identical twins. TCRdb redid the calling of the 5' RACE reads with MiXCR, one entry per CDR3 protein. Among around 480,000 distinct CDR3 sequences listed, roughly an eighth were seen once. The same data also went into a second study, on yellow fever vaccine responses in identical twins.

The source material was CD4+ T cells sorted from blood. The receptor set was obtained from a woman under 30 in good health.

J is TRBJ2-5 and V is TRBV5-6, with D possibly being TRBD1 or TRBD2 (5 bases each). Germline-derived CDR1 and CDR2 are SGHDT and YYEEEE. The CDR3 length is 15 residues. V lost 3 bases and J lost 4, with 16 bases in between. CDR3 region: CASSSTGTKGETQYF. In nucleotides, the CDR3 is TGTGCCAGCAGCTCAACCGGGACCAAGGGAGAGACCCAGTACTTC. Filled out from reference TRBV5-6 and TRBJ2-5, the complete variable domain reads DAGVTQSPTHLIKTRGQQVTLRCSPKSGHDTVSWYQQALGQGPQFIFQYYEEEERQRGNFPDRFSGHQFPNYSSELNVNALLLGDSALYLCASSSTGTKGETQYFGPGTRLLVL.

This clonotype was detected a few times. This chain connects TRBV3-1 to TRBJ2-3, with 10 bases that match TRBD2. Germline CDR1 reads LGHDT; CDR2 reads YNNKEL (reference sequence). The CDR3 is 19 amino acids. The junction had 17 bases not matched to a gene; V was cut back by 2 bases and J by 6 bases. The CDR3 loop reads CASSQFSSGGTLRRDTQYF. DNA for the CDR3: TGTGCCAGCAGCCAATTTTCTAGCGGGGGTACCCTACGCCGGGATACGCAGTATTTT.

This clonotype was picked up a small number of times. The chain carries TRBV21-1 and TRBJ2-2; the table's D gene call, TRBD2, was not cross checked with the DNA. TRBV21-1 is a pseudogene segment. The CDR3 length is 15 residues. CDR3 sequence reads: CASTPTSDGSGELFF. The CDR3 nucleotides are TGTGCCAGCACCCCGACTAGCGATGGGTCCGGGGAGCTGTTTTTT.

This clonotype showed up just a few times. This chain joins TRBV12-3 or TRBV12-4 and TRBJ2-1; 8 nucleotides align to TRBD2. The CDR3 has 14 amino acids. Trimming cost V 2 bases and J 7 bases; bases outside gene matches: 4. DNA of the CDR3: TGTGCCAGCAGTTTATTCACGGGAGGGAATGAGCAGTTCTTC. Translation: CASSLFTGGNEQFF.

This clonotype appeared many times. The chain links TRBV28 to TRBJ2-1; D gene uncertain. Germline CDR1 and CDR2: MDHEN and SYDVKM. With 1 base removed from V and 10 bases from J, the gap between germline ends came to 14 bases. The CDR3 is made up of 14 amino acids. The CDR3 DNA is TGTGCCAGCAGTTTATCCCCCATCATGCAGGAGCAGTTCTTC. It is translated as CASSLSPIMQEQFF.

This clonotype was observed a few times. A much larger clone lies a single base off, so this may be a read error. The V gene is TRBV28, the J gene TRBJ2-1; D remains unclear. Trimming shortened V by 3 bases and J by 9 bases, and 6 bases separated the two germline ends. Per the germline V gene, CDR1 is MDHEN and CDR2 is SYDVKM. This CDR3 contains 11 residues. CDR3 protein: CASSLSREQFF. In DNA form, the CDR3 reads TGTGCCAGCAGTTTGAGCCGTGAGCAGTTCTTC.

J is TRBJ2-7 and V is TRBV9, with no clear D. Per the germline V gene, CDR1 is SGDLS and CDR2 is YYNGEE. V was shortened by 2 bases and J by 3 bases, with 15 bases between the two germline ends. This CDR3 region has 15 residues. CDR3 in DNA: TGTGCCAGCAGCGTCGGAACCCTGGCGAACTACGAGCAGTACTTC. Its translation: CASSVGTLANYEQYF.

The chain recombines TRBV20-1 with TRBJ2-5, with 12 bases identical to TRBD2. The germline V gene encodes CDR1 DFQATT and CDR2 SNEGSKA (reference sequence). CDR3 length equals 14 residues. V lost 6 bases and J lost 5; bases outside the gene matches: 7. DNA of the CDR3: TGCAGTGCCCGACTAGCGGGAGTTTTGGAGACCCAGTACTTC. Its translation is CSARLAGVLETQYF.

This sequence joins TRBV18 and TRBJ2-7; 9 positions match TRBD1. The germline gives CDR1 KGHSH, CDR2 LQKENI. This CDR3 has 12 residues. Germline trimming cut 8 bases from V and 5 bases from J; bases unmatched to any gene: 4. The CDR3 region is CASGQGLNEQYF. CDR3 DNA: TGTGCCAGCGGACAGGGGTTGAACGAGCAGTACTTC.

This clonotype showed up just a few times. The chain carries TRBV29-1 and TRBJ1-1, with a tentative D call TRBD1 (6 bases). Per germline, CDR1 SQVTM and CDR2 ANQGSEA. The CDR3 runs to 14 residues. The ends were cut back, 5 bases at V and 0 bases at J, with 13 bases in the middle. DNA of the CDR3: TGCAGCGTTAAGAGGACAGCCATGAACACTGAAGCTTTCTTT. This gives the protein CSVKRTAMNTEAFF.

V gene TRBV12-2 combines with J gene TRBJ2-7; TRBD2 is the table's D call, not checked against the DNA. TRBV12-2 is noted as a pseudogene. The CDR3 totals 15 residues. CDR3 protein: CASRSLAEGPCEQYF. As DNA, the CDR3 is TGTGCAAGTCGTTCTCTAGCGGAAGGCCCCTGCGAGCAGTACTTC.

This clonotype was seen only a few times. This chain uses TRBV5-1 with TRBJ2-7; TRBD2 matches 9 bases. Germline-derived CDR1 and CDR2 are SGHRS and YFSETQ. J gave up 2 bases and V 5 bases, and 8 bases lay outside the gene matches. The CDR3 runs 15 residues. CDR3 protein: CASSLTSGQAYEQYF. CDR3 coding DNA: TGCGCCAGCAGTTTGACTAGCGGCCAAGCCTACGAGCAGTACTTC.

This clonotype was observed a few times. The V call is TRBV3-1, the J call TRBJ1-2; TRBD1 might be the D (5 bases). The CDR3 length is 14 residues. CDR1 and CDR2 from the germline V gene are LGHDT and YNNKEL (reference sequence). Trimming removed 1 base from V and 3 bases from J, with 9 bases in between. Here the CDR3 DNA reads TGTGCCAGCAGCCAAGGACAGACACACTATGGCTACACCTTC. This sequence encodes CASSQGQTHYGYTF.

This clonotype has just a few counts. The CDR3 nucleotides read TGTGCCAGCAGCCAAGGGAGCCTCGGTAGCGGGGGGCCATACAATGAGCAGTTCTTC. Encoded protein: CASSQGSLGSGGPYNEQFF. J is TRBJ2-1 and V is TRBV3-1; 10 bases map to TRBD2. The germline V gene has CDR1 LGHDT and CDR2 YNNKEL (reference sequence). The CDR3 sequence is 19 residues long. Trimming cost V 1 base and J 4 bases; bases outside gene matches: 13.

This clonotype was observed a few times. V gene TRBV7-8 combines with J gene TRBJ1-1, with 8 bases aligning to TRBD1. V lost 0 bases to trimming and J lost 0 bases; unmatched junction nucleotides: 3. Germline values: CDR1 SGHVS, CDR2 FQNEAQ. This CDR3 is 16 amino acids long. The CDR3 nucleotides are TGTGCCAGCAGCTTAGCGCGGGGACAGGTGAACACTGAAGCTTTCTTT. It translates to CASSLARGQVNTEAFF.

This clonotype was counted ten times or more. V usage is TRBV12-3 or TRBV12-4 and J usage is TRBJ2-7; TRBD1 matches at 7 bases. The CDR3 contains 13 residues. J was trimmed by 5 bases and V by 4 bases; bases with no gene match: 5. Here the CDR3 DNA reads TGTGCCAGCAGTTCAGACAGGGCCGACGAGCAGTACTTC. Amino acid sequence: CASSSDRADEQYF.

This clonotype was counted at least ten times. The chain carries TRBV12-3 or TRBV12-4 and TRBJ1-5; the D is unclear. The CDR3 sequence is 14 residues long. V lost 6 bases, J lost 1 base, and 10 bases lay in between. The CDR3 coding sequence is TGTGCCAGCAGCTATGGACGGAGCAATCAGCCCCAGCATTTT. Its translation is CASSYGRSNQPQHF.

Many counts were recorded for this clonotype. The chain couples TRBV28 to TRBJ2-7, with 7 positions matching TRBD1. V was pared by 2 bases and J by 1 base, with 14 bases of the junction left unmatched. This CDR3 spans 18 amino acids. Germline CDR1 reads MDHEN; CDR2 reads SYDVKM. CDR3 loop: CASSLPPRRGGFSYEQYF. The CDR3 bases are TGTGCCAGCAGTTTACCCCCCCGGAGAGGGGGCTTTTCCTACGAGCAGTACTTC.

As DNA, the CDR3 is TGTGCCAGCAGCTCGGTGGTCACCGGGGAGCTGTTTTTT. Translation: CASSSVVTGELFF. The chain employs TRBV5-5 and TRBJ2-2, with D uncertain. Trimming took off 3 bases at V and 4 bases at J, with 7 bases between the two ends. CDR1 and CDR2 (germline): SGHKS, YYEKEE (reference sequence). This CDR3 comprises 13 residues.

This clonotype was detected many times. The chain joins TRBV9 to TRBJ2-5; D may be TRBD2 (6 bases). Germline V CDR1 and CDR2: SGDLS, YYNGEE. The CDR3 has 15 amino acids. V was cut by 3 bases and J by 2 bases, with 14 bases left in between. The CDR3 spells CASSGGTLGQETQYF. CDR3 coding DNA: TGTGCCAGCAGCGGCGGGACTCTCGGGCAAGAGACCCAGTACTTC.

Concerning this clonotype: The junction and the germline gene differ at one end; a read error may be behind it. The J gene is TRBJ2-2, the V gene TRBV7-7; D perhaps matches TRBD1 (5 bases). This CDR3 comprises 14 residues. Germline values: CDR1 SSHAT, CDR2 FNYEAQ (reference sequence). CDR3 region: CASSLQENTGELFF. CDR3 nucleotide sequence: TGTGCTAGCAGCTTACAGGAGAACACCGGGGAGCTGTTTTTT.

This chain uses TRBV11-2 with TRBJ2-7; the D is unclear. There are 12 residues in the CDR3. The germline V gene has CDR1 SGHAT and CDR2 FQNNGV. V was pared by 5 bases and J by 2 bases, with 7 bases between. The CDR3 here is CASSSMAYEQYF. DNA of the CDR3: TGTGCCAGCAGCAGCATGGCCTACGAGCAGTACTTC.